These 24 T cell receptor beta chains were sequenced from one sample in a study of cytomegalovirus exposure and HLA in healthy donors. 13 Jbeta primers and 60 Vbeta primers were used for the PCR. Sequencing was performed with immunoSEQ multiplex PCR; in TCRdb, only in-frame clones are kept and a portion is missing. The sample has nearly 110,000 clones; 60% to 75% are singletons. The material sequenced was PBMCs. The receptors shown here come from a man aged 30-40 years in good health and CMV-seronegative.

CDR3 protein: CASSFGQGPGELFF. Written as DNA, the CDR3 is TGTGCCAGCAGCTTCGGACAGGGTCCCGGGGAGCTGTTTTTT. The chain recombines TRBV7-3 with TRBJ2-2; TRBD1 matches 8 bases. CDR3 length: 14 amino acids. Trimming took 3 bases from V and 6 from J; bases not matched to a gene: 3. Germline assignment: CDR1 SGHTA and CDR2 FQGTGA. The variable domain in full, completed from reference TRBV7-3 and TRBJ2-2, reads GAGVSQTPSNKVTEKGKYVELRCDPISGHTALYWYRQSLGQGPEFLIYFQGTGAADDSGLPNDRFFAVRPEGSVSTLKIQRTERGDSAVYLCASSFGQGPGELFFGEGSRLTVL.

This chain links TRBV19 with TRBJ2-7, with a tentative D call TRBD2 (6 bases). Germline CDR1 and CDR2: LNHDA and SQIVND (reference sequence). Trimming removed 1 base at V and 1 base at J, with 8 bases between. The CDR3 has 14 residues. The CDR3 loop reads CASSIGGGSYEQYF. The CDR3 region has the DNA TGTGCCAGTAGTATAGGAGGAGGGTCCTACGAGCAGTACTTC.

The CDR3 loop is CASSGVQETQYF. The CDR3 region has the DNA TGTGCCAGCAGCGGGGTACAAGAGACCCAGTACTTC. The chain combines TRBV25-1 with TRBJ2-5, with D tentatively TRBD2 (5 bases). The CDR3 has 12 residues. CDR1 is MGHDK, CDR2 SYGVNS, per germline. V gave up 6 bases and J gave up 2 bases, with 7 bases separating them.

This clone was counted a few times. The chain uses TRBV30 and TRBJ1-5, with 9 positions matching TRBD1. The CDR3 totals 15 residues. With 2 bases clipped from V and 5 bases from J, the junction kept 7 bases outside the gene matches. In germline, CDR1 is GTSNPN, CDR2 SVGIG (reference sequence). This CDR3 is CAWSPPGQGHQPQHF. DNA for the CDR3: TGTGCCTGGAGTCCACCGGGACAGGGACATCAGCCCCAGCATTTT.

This chain links TRBV7-9 with TRBJ2-3, with TRBD2 matching 10 bases. This CDR3 has 19 residues. Trimming at V came to 3 bases and at J to 4 bases, leaving 16 bases not matched to a gene. CDR1 and CDR2 from the germline V gene are SEHNR and FQNEAQ (reference sequence). The CDR3 here is CASSFGQRQAGGHADTQYF. In nucleotides, the CDR3 is TGTGCCAGCAGCTTTGGACAGAGACAAGCGGGGGGGCACGCAGATACGCAGTATTTT.

The rearrangement joins TRBV19 to TRBJ1-1; 7 positions match TRBD1. The CDR3 runs to 16 residues. Germline lookup yields CDR1 LNHDA and CDR2 SQIVND (reference sequence). V shed 2 bases and J 7 bases; nucleotides not matched to a gene: 13. The CDR3 DNA is TGTGCCAGTAGTATAAGCGGCAGGGGGTTATCCTTTGAAGCTTTCTTT. This codes for CASSISGRGLSFEAFF.

The J gene is TRBJ1-5, the V gene TRBV7-2, with D uncertain. The CDR3 extends over 14 amino acids. CDR1 and CDR2 from the germline V gene are SGHTA and FQGNSA. V lost 5 bases, J lost 1 base, and 9 bases lay in between. Here the CDR3 DNA reads TGTGCCAGCAGCCTCCACGGGAGCAATCAGCCCCAGCATTTT. Protein product: CASSLHGSNQPQHF. The full variable domain, rest sourced from reference TRBV7-2 and TRBJ1-5, is GAGVSQSPSNKVTEKGKDVELRCDPISGHTALYWYRQSLGQGLEFLIYFQGNSAPDKSGLPSDRFSAERTGGSVSTLTIQRTQQEDSAVYLCASSLHGSNQPQHFGDGTRLSIL.

The chain's CDR3 is CASSFDTGSYNQPQHF. CDR3 nucleotides: TGTGCCAGCAGCTTCGATACAGGGAGCTACAATCAGCCCCAGCATTTT. The chain employs TRBV28 and TRBJ1-5, with D perhaps matching TRBD1 (6 bases). The CDR3 runs to 16 residues. Germline CDR1 MDHEN, CDR2 SYDVKM. V lost 6 bases, J lost 3 bases, and 18 bases lay in between.

The CDR3 coding sequence is TGTGCCAGCAGCCTAGACCTGAGAAGGGAGCTGTTTTTT. This codes for CASSLDLRRELFF. The chain joins TRBV6-1 to TRBJ2-2, with unresolved D. With 6 bases removed from V and 9 bases from J, the gap between germline ends came to 14 bases. The CDR3 has 13 residues. Germline V gene sequence: CDR1 MNHNS, CDR2 SASEGT.

This clone occurred a few times. The CDR3 coding sequence is TGTGCCAGCAGGGAGGGTAGACTCAACTATCAGCCCCAGCATTTT. Its translation: CASREGRLNYQPQHF. This chain connects TRBV27 to TRBJ1-5; D remains unclear. Trimming stripped 6 bases from V and 5 bases from J, with 17 bases between. In germline, CDR1 is MNHEY, CDR2 SMNVEV (reference sequence). The CDR3 has 15 amino acids.

This clone was seen only a few times. The V call is TRBV4-2, the J call TRBJ2-7, with TRBD1 matching over 10 bases. The V segment lost 5 bases and the J segment 3 bases; nucleotides outside the gene matches: 4. The CDR3 runs 14 residues. Germline V gene sequence: CDR1 LGHNA, CDR2 YNFKEQ. The CDR3 DNA sequence: TGTGCCAGCAGCACCGGGACAGGGGACTACGAGCAGTACTTC. Translating it yields CASSTGTGDYEQYF.

The chain has TRBV5-6 and TRBJ2-1; 7 bases agree with TRBD1. Germline lookup yields CDR1 SGHDT and CDR2 YYEEEE. The V and J ends lost 3 bases and 4 bases, in that order; junction bases with no gene match: 7. This CDR3 comprises 15 residues. The CDR3 spells CASSSPMTGYNEQFF. DNA of the CDR3: TGTGCCAGCAGCTCGCCCATGACAGGGTACAATGAGCAGTTCTTC.

This CDR3 is CASSELGQGSQPQHF. CDR3 bases: TGTGCCAGCAGTGAATTGGGACAGGGTAGTCAGCCCCAGCATTTT. The V call is TRBV2, the J call TRBJ1-5; 9 bases agree with TRBD1. The CDR3 runs to 15 residues. Germline assignment: CDR1 SNHLY and CDR2 FYNNEI. V shed 2 bases, J shed 6 bases, and the junction held 5 bases outside the gene matches.

The chain couples TRBV28 to TRBJ2-7, with a possible D match to TRBD2 (6 bases). Trimming shortened V by 2 bases and J by 0 bases, and 11 bases separated the two germline ends. This CDR3 is 15 amino acids long. The germline V gene encodes CDR1 MDHEN and CDR2 SYDVKM. The CDR3 coding sequence is TGTGCCAGCAGTTTAGTCCTTAGCGGCTCCTACGAGCAGTACTTC. Its translation: CASSLVLSGSYEQYF.

This clone was picked up one time. The genes are TRBV4-1 and TRBJ2-3; TRBD2 agrees at 10 bases. The trim removed 0 bases at V and 3 bases at J, leaving 6 bases unmatched. The CDR3 sequence is 17 residues long. CDR1 is MGHRA and CDR2 is YSYEKL in the germline V gene. Here the CDR3 reads CASSQDRGAGGTDTQYF. The CDR3 nucleotides read TGCGCCAGCAGCCAAGATAGGGGAGCGGGGGGGACAGATACGCAGTATTTT.

This clone was detected only a few times. CDR3 DNA sequence: TGCGCCAGCAGCTTGGCCGAAGGGGATGGGGAGACCCAGTACTTC. Encoded protein: CASSLAEGDGETQYF. The chain is built from TRBV5-1 and TRBJ2-5; TRBD1 is a possible D gene (5 bases). V lost 0 bases and J lost 5, with 14 bases in between. There are 15 residues in the CDR3. CDR1 SGHRS and CDR2 YFSETQ come from the germline V gene.

The chain recombines TRBV5-1 with TRBJ1-1; a possible D gene is TRBD1 (6 bases). V gave up 5 bases and J gave up 4 bases, with 21 bases separating them. The CDR3 is 16 residues long. In germline, CDR1 is SGHRS, CDR2 YFSETQ. CDR3 DNA: TGCGCCAGCAGACCGGCTCAGGGGAGAGAGGGCACTGAAGCTTTCTTT. It specifies CASRPAQGREGTEAFF.

This rearrangement joins TRBV28 to TRBJ2-7, with 10 nucleotides matching TRBD1. V lost 3 bases to trimming and J lost 6 bases; unmatched junction nucleotides: 8. This CDR3 is 15 amino acids long. Germline-derived CDR1 and CDR2 are MDHEN and SYDVKM. CDR3 bases: TGTGCCAGCAGTTTCTGGGGACAGGGGCAGCGCGAGCAGTACTTC. Its protein product is CASSFWGQGQREQYF. Combining the CDR3 with reference TRBV28 and TRBJ2-7 gives the whole variable domain DVKVTQSSRYLVKRTGEKVFLECVQDMDHENMFWYRQDPGLGLRLIYFSYDVKMKEKGDIPEGYSVSREKKERFSLILESASTNQTSMYLCASSFWGQGQREQYFGPGTRLTVT.

The chain employs TRBV7-3 and TRBJ2-1; 13 nucleotides line up with TRBD2. Trimming cost V 4 bases and J 8 bases; bases outside gene matches: 14. CDR3 size: 18 residues. The germline V gene encodes CDR1 SGHTA and CDR2 FQGTGA. The CDR3 loop is CASSSLPGLAGRRDEQFF. CDR3 DNA: TGTGCCAGCAGCTCACTGCCGGGACTAGCGGGGAGGCGGGATGAGCAGTTCTTC.

V gene TRBV9 combines with J gene TRBJ2-5, with D perhaps matching TRBD2 (7 bases). CDR1 and CDR2 (germline): SGDLS, YYNGEE. Trimming shortened V by 0 bases and J by 2 bases, and 14 bases separated the two germline ends. The CDR3 sequence is 16 residues long. CDR3 amino acids: CASSVALGGRQETQYF. CDR3 nucleotide sequence: TGTGCCAGCAGCGTAGCTCTGGGGGGGCGGCAAGAGACCCAGTACTTC.

This clone was counted a few times. The V and J genes are TRBV2 and TRBJ1-6, with TRBD1 matching 9 bases. V shed 3 bases, J shed 7 bases, and the junction held 10 bases outside the gene matches. The CDR3 totals 17 residues. The germline gives CDR1 SNHLY, CDR2 FYNNEI. CDR3 residues: CASSEPKWDRENSPLHF. The CDR3, as DNA: TGTGCCAGCAGTGAGCCTAAATGGGACAGGGAGAATTCACCCCTCCACTTT.

This chain uses TRBV6-1 with TRBJ2-1, with 9 positions matching TRBD2. V was pared by 1 base and J by 7 bases, with 5 bases of the junction left unmatched. The CDR3 extends over 15 amino acids. Germline CDR1 and CDR2: MNHNS and SASEGT. The CDR3 nucleotides are TGTGCCAGCAGTGAAGGCGGGGGGGTTCTGAATGAGCAGTTCTTC. Its translation is CASSEGGGVLNEQFF.

The chain joins TRBV12-2 to TRBJ2-3; the table's D gene call, TRBD2, was not cross checked with the DNA. TRBV12-2 is assigned pseudogene status. The length of the CDR3 is 18 residues. The CDR3 DNA is TGTGCAAGTCGCTTAGTGGGGGCTAGCGGGGGGAACACAGATACGCAGTATTTT. Its protein product is CASRLVGASGGNTDTQYF.

The chain employs TRBV7-9 and TRBJ2-1; D is possibly TRBD1 (5 bases). Between the trimmed V and J ends, which lost 3 bases and 3 bases, there was a span of 12 bases. CDR1 and CDR2 from the germline V gene are SEHNR and FQNEAQ (reference sequence). CDR3 length equals 15 residues. The CDR3: CASSFLAGLYNEQFF. The CDR3 DNA is TGTGCCAGCAGCTTTTTAGCAGGGCTCTACAATGAGCAGTTCTTC.